This T cell receptor (beta chain) appears in the sequencing data of a study of cytotoxic CD8 clonotypes in ibrutinib-treated CLL. Overall study results and limits: Baseline clonality was higher than in age-matched healthy donors and moved in step with circulating CD8+ T-cell counts.

J lost 5 bases, V lost 8 bases, and 6 bases had no gene match. This CDR3 comprises 13 residues. From germline, CDR1 is MNHEY and CDR2 SVGAGI. The authors obtained roughly 2 micrograms of genomic DNA from cryopreserved PBMCs for TCR beta libraries. This clone was observed a few times. Its antigen remains unknown. The table came from immunoSEQ multiplex PCR; TCRdb's copy has only in-frame clones and leaves some out. Of about 160,000 clones in the sample, roughly 77% were seen once. The gene calls are TRBV6-5 and TRBJ1-2; 9 bases are shared with TRBD1. The receptor was derived from a human donor with chronic lymphocytic leukemia. This specimen was PBMCs, taken after 12 months of ibrutinib treatment. The CDR3 DNA reads as TGTGCCAGCTGCGAGACAGGGGGATATGGCTACACCTTC. It encodes CASCETGGYGYTF.